The T cell receptor (beta chain) under discussion was sequenced for a study of response to subunit inactivated influenza vaccine. Overall study results and limits: Only a handful of new T cells, the authors suggested, are recruited with each seasonal influenza vaccination.

This CDR3 has 15 amino acids. V shed 6 bases and J 7 bases; nucleotides not matched to a gene: 13. Germline V lookup: CDR1 DFQATT, CDR2 SNEGSKA (reference sequence). MiXCR was run by TCRdb on the RT-PCR reads, yielding one entry per CDR3 protein. The table lists over 800,000 distinct CDR3 sequences, less than 25% of them singletons. In regard to this clonotype: The target antigen is unknown.

This chain uses TRBV20-1 with TRBJ2-1, with 9 bases aligning to TRBD2. This clonotype originated in a man in his fifties or sixties who received an inactivated influenza vaccine. Sequencing was performed on PBMCs from blood, taken 5 days after vaccination. In nucleotides, the CDR3 is TGCAGTGCCAGACAAACCGGGACTAGCTATAATGAGCAGTTCTTC. It specifies CSARQTGTSYNEQFF.